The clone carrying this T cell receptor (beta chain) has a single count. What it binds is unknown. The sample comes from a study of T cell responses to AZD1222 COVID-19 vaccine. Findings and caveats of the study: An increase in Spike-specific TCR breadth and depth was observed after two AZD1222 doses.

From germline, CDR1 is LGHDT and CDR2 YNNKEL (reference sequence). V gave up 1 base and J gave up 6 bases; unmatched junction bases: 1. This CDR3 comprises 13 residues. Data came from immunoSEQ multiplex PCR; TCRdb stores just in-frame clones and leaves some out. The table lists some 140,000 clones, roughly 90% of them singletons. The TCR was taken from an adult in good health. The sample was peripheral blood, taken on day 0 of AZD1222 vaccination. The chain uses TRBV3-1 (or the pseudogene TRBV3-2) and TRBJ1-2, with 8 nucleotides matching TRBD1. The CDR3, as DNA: TGTGCCAGCAGCCAAGGGACAGGGAATGGCTACACCTTC. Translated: CASSQGTGNGYTF.